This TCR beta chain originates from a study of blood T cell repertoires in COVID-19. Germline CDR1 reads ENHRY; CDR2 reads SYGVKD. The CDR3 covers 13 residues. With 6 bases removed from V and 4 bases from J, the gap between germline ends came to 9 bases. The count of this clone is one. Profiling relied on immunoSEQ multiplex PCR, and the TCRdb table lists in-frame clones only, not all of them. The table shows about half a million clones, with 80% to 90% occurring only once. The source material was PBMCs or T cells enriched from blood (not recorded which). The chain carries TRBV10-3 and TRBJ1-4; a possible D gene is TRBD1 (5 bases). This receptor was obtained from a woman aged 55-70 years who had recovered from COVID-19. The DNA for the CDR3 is TGTGCCATCAGGGGGCGGGATAATGAAAAACTGTTTTTT. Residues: CAIRGRDNEKLFF.